The clone carrying this T cell receptor (beta chain) was observed a few times. This entry comes from a study of T cell changes during pregnancy in multiple sclerosis. Germline V gives CDR1 PRHDT, CDR2 FYEKMQ (reference sequence). The ends lost 8 bases at V and 6 bases at J; junction bases unmatched: 9. The length of the CDR3 is 13 residues. Profiling relied on immunoSEQ multiplex PCR, and the TCRdb table lists in-frame clones only, not all of them. Of 70,000 to 80,000 clones listed, approximately 86% are singletons. The chain carries TRBV13 and TRBJ1-2; 7 nucleotides match TRBD1. The sample in question was peripheral blood, obtained before pregnancy. The TCR comes from a female donor with multiple sclerosis, enrolled in a pregnancy study. The CDR3 loop reads CASSTGQADGYTF. Written as DNA, the CDR3 is TGTGCCAGCTCCACCGGACAGGCCGATGGCTACACCTTC.